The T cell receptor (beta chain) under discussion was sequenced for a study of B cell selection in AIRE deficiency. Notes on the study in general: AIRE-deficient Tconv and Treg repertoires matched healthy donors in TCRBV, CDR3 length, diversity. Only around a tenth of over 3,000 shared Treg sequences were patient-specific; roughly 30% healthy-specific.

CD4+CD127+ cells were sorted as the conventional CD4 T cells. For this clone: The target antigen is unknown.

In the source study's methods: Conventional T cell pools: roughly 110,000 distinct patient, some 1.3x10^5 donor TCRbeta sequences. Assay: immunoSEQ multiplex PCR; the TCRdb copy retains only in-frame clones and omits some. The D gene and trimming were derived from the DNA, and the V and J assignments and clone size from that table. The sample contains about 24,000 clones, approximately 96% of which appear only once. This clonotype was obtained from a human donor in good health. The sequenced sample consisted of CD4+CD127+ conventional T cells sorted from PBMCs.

CDR3 region: CASSATGGSQPQHF. CDR3 bases: TGTGCCAGCAGCGCCACAGGGGGAAGCCAGCCCCAGCATTTT. The genes are TRBV9 and TRBJ1-5; 8 nucleotides match TRBD1. Germline CDR1 and CDR2: SGDLS and YYNGEE. J was trimmed by 7 bases and V by 3 bases; bases with no gene match: 6. CDR3 size: 14 residues. Using reference TRBV9 and TRBJ1-5 for the parts outside the CDR3, the full variable domain is DSGVTQTPKHLITATGQRVTLRCSPRSGDLSVYWYQQSLDQGLQFLIQYYNGEERAKGNILERFSAQQFPDLHSELNLSSLELGDSALYFCASSATGGSQPQHFGDGTRLSIL.